The rows below give T cell receptor beta chains drawn from one sample of a study of T cells in narcolepsy. The data were produced by immunoSEQ multiplex PCR, yet TCRdb's version contains in-frame clones alone and is incomplete. The data show nearly 35,000 clones, less than 90% seen once. Material for sequencing was memory (CD45RA-) CD4+ T cells from blood. The source is a human donor in good health. CDR3s include the opening cysteine and the closing phenylalanine or tryptophan. The D gene is left open where the match is weak. Size is stated for part of the rows, as once, few or many counts, or as a class when the clone is expanded.

J | size | D | V | CDR3 | DNA
TRBJ1-1 | NA | NA | TRBV29-1 | CSVARQTNTEAFF | TGCAGCGTTGCTAGACAGACGAACACTGAAGCTTTCTTT
TRBJ2-1 | NA | TRBD2 | TRBV4-1 | CASSQMWTSGYNEQFF | TGCGCCAGCAGCCAGATGTGGACTAGCGGTTACAATGAGCAGTTCTTC
TRBJ2-3 | NA | NA | TRBV15 | CATSRDRGPFSTDTQYF | TGTGCCACCAGCAGAGATCGGGGCCCATTTAGCACAGATACGCAGTATTTT
TRBJ1-5 | NA | NA | TRBV30 | CAWRANGEHSNQPQHF | TGTGCCTGGAGGGCGAATGGGGAGCATAGCAATCAGCCCCAGCATTTT
TRBJ1-6 | NA | NA | TRBV9 | CASSARTNEGSPLHF | TGTGCCAGCAGCGCCCGGACCAATGAGGGTTCACCCCTCCACTTT
TRBJ2-7 | NA | NA | TRBV5-1 | CASSFRGAFYEQYF | TGCGCCAGCAGCTTTCGGGGGGCGTTCTACGAGCAGTACTTC
TRBJ1-1 | NA | NA | TRBV6-6 | CASSYSRGTEAFF | TGTGCCAGCAGTTACTCAAGGGGGACTGAAGCTTTCTTT
TRBJ1-3 | once | NA | TRBV6-1 | CASSEAAWRHSGNTIYF | TGTGCCAGCAGTGAAGCGGCTTGGCGCCACTCTGGAAACACCATATATTTT
TRBJ2-3 | once | NA | TRBV7-8 | CASSPSGANTQYF | TGTGCCAGCAGCCCCTCTGGGGCAAATACGCAGTATTTT
TRBJ2-6 | few | NA | TRBV7-3 | CASSLGSGGANVLTF | TGTGCCAGCAGCTTAGGGTCAGGTGGGGCCAACGTCCTGACTTTC
TRBJ2-5 | NA | TRBD1 | TRBV6-1 | CASSAVNRGETQYF | TGTGCCAGCAGTGCAGTGAACAGGGGAGAGACCCAGTACTTC
TRBJ2-3 | NA | NA | TRBV9 | CASSVEQRTDTQYF | TGTGCCAGCAGCGTAGAGCAAAGGACGGATACGCAGTATTTT
TRBJ2-3 | NA | TRBD2 | TRBV5-1 | CASSRVGLAGPGTDTQYF | TGCGCCAGCAGCCGCGTGGGACTAGCGGGACCCGGCACAGATACGCAGTATTTT
TRBJ2-1 | NA | NA | TRBV6-1 | CASRVAGYNEQFF | TGTGCCAGCAGGGTTGCGGGGTACAATGAGCAGTTCTTC
TRBJ2-3 | NA | NA | TRBV19 | CASSNQRVADTQYF | TGTGCCAGTAGTAACCAGCGGGTAGCAGATACGCAGTATTTT
TRBJ2-1 | NA | TRBD2 | TRBV4-2 | CASSQEGTSSNEQFF | TGTGCCAGCAGCCAAGAAGGGACTAGTTCCAATGAGCAGTTCTTC
TRBJ1-5 | once | NA | TRBV4-1 | CASSQAGEHSNQPQHF | TGTGCCAGCAGCCAAGCTGGGGAACATAGCAATCAGCCCCAGCATTTT
TRBJ2-7 | NA | NA | TRBV19 | CASSNGAYEQYF | TGTGCCAGTAGTAACGGAGCCTACGAGCAGTACTTC
TRBJ2-7 | NA | TRBD1 | TRBV19 | CASSDRAYEQYF | TGTGCCAGTTCGGACAGGGCCTACGAGCAGTACTTC
TRBJ2-5 | NA | NA | TRBV5-1 | CASRGEAGLGEQYF | TGCGCCAGCAGGGGTGAGGCGGGGCTGGGTGAGCAGTACTTC
TRBJ1-1 | NA | TRBD1 | TRBV5-1 | CASSVTGGSRTEAFF | TGCGCCAGCAGCGTGACAGGGGGCAGTAGAACTGAAGCTTTCTTT
TRBJ2-7 | NA | TRBD2 | TRBV7-2 | CASSFGLAGEGSYEQYF | TGTGCCAGCAGCTTCGGACTAGCGGGGGAGGGGTCCTACGAGCAGTACTTC
TRBJ1-1 | NA | NA | TRBV2 | CASRGSMNTEAFF | TGTGCCAGCAGAGGTAGCATGAACACTGAAGCTTTCTTT
TRBJ2-7 | NA | NA | TRBV5-6 | CASSSSYEQYF | TGTGCCAGCAGCTCGTCCTACGAGCAGTACTTC
TRBJ2-1 | NA | NA | TRBV4-3 | CASSQVGGNYNEQFF | TGCGCCAGCAGCCAAGTTGGAGGGAATTACAATGAGCAGTTCTTC
TRBJ2-7 | few | NA | TRBV7-2 | CASSFSYEQYF | TGTGCCAGCAGCTTCTCCTACGAGCAGTACTTC
TRBJ2-3 | NA | NA | TRBV12-2 | CASRMTSGKTDTQYF | TGTGCAAGTCGCATGACTAGCGGGAAGACAGATACGCAGTATTTT
TRBJ2-7 | once | TRBD1 | TRBV5-4 | CASSKGQDHYEQYF | TGTGCCAGCAGCAAGGGACAGGACCACTACGAGCAGTACTTC
TRBJ2-7 | NA | NA | TRBV7-8 | CASSLVGQRGSYEQYF | TGTGCCAGCAGCTTAGTTGGACAGCGGGGCTCCTACGAGCAGTACTTC